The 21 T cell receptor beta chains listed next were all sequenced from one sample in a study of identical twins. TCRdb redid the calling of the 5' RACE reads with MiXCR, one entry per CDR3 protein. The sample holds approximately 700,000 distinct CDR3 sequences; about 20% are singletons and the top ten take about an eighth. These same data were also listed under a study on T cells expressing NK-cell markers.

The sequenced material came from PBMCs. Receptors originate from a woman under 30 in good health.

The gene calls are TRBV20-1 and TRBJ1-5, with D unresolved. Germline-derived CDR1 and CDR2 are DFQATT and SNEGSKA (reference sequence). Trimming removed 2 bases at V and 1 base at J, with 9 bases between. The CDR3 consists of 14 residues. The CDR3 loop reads CSARKRMSNQPQHF. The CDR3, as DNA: TGCAGTGCTAGAAAGAGAATGAGCAATCAGCCCCAGCATTTT.

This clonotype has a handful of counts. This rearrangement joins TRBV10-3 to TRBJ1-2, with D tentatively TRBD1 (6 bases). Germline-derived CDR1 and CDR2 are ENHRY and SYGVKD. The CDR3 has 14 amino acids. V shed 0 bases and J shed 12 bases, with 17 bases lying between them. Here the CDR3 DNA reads TGTGCCATCAGTGAGTCGCGGGACAACTTCTTTCACACCTTC. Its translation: CAISESRDNFFHTF.

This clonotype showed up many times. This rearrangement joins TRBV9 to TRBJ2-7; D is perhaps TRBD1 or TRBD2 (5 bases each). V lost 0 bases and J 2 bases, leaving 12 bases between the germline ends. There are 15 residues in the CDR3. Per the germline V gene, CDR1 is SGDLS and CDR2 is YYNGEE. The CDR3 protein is CASSVGGAVTYEQYF. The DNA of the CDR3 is TGTGCCAGCAGCGTAGGAGGGGCCGTTACCTACGAGCAGTACTTC.

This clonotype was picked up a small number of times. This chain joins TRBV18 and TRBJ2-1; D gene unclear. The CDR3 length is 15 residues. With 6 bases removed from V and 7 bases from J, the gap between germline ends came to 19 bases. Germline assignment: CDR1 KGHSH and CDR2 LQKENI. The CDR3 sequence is CASSRPAAALNEQFF. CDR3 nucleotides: TGTGCCAGCTCCCGGCCGGCGGCCGCTCTTAATGAGCAGTTCTTC.

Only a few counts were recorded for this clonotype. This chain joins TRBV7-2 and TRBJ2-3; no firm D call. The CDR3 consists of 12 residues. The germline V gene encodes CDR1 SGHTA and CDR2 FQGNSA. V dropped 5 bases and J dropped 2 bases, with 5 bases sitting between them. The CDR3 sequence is CASSAYTDTQYF. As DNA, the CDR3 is TGTGCCAGCAGCGCTTACACAGATACGCAGTATTTT.

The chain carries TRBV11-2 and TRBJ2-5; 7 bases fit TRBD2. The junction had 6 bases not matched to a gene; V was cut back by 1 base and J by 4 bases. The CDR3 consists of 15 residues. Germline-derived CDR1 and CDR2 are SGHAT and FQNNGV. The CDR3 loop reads CASSLGGGPRETQYF. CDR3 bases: TGTGCCAGCAGCTTAGGGGGAGGGCCGAGAGAGACCCAGTACTTC.

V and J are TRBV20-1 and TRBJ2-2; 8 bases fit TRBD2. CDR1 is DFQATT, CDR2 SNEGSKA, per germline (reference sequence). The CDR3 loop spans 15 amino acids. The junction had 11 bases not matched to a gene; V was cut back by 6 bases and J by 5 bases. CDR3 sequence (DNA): TGCAGTGCCGCCATGGCGGGAGGCTGGACCGGGGAGCTGTTTTTT. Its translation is CSAAMAGGWTGELFF.

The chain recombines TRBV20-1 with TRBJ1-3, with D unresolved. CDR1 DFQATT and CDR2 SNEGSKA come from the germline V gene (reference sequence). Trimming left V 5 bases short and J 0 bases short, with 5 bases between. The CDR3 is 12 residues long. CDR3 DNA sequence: TGCAGTGCTGTATACTCTGGAAACACCATATATTTT. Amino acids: CSAVYSGNTIYF.

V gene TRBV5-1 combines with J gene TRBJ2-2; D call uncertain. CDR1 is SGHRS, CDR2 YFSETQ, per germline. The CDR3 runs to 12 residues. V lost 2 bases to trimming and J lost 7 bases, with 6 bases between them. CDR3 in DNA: TGCGCCAGCAGCTTTGATGGCGGGGAGCTGTTTTTT. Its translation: CASSFDGGELFF.

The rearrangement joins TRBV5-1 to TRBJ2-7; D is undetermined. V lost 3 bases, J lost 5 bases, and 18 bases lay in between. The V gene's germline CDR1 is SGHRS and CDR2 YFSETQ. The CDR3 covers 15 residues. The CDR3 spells CASSSTVSPPHEQYF. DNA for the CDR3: TGCGCCAGCAGCTCTACAGTATCTCCTCCCCACGAGCAGTACTTC. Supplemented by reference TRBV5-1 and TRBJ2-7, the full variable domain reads KAGVTQTPRYLIKTRGQQVTLSCSPISGHRSVSWYQQTPGQGLQFLFEYFSETQRNKGNFPGRFSGRQFSNSRSEMNVSTLELGDSALYLCASSSTVSPPHEQYFGPGTRLTVT.

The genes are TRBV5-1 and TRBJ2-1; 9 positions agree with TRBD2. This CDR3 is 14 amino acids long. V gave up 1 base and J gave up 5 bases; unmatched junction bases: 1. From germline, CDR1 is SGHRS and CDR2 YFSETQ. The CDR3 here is CASSLPSGDNEQFF. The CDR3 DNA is TGCGCCAGCAGCTTGCCTAGCGGGGACAATGAGCAGTTCTTC.

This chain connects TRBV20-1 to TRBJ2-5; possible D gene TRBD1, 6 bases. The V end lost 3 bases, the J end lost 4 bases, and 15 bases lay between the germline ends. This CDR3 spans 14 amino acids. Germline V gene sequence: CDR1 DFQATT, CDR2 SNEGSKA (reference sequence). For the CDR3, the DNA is TGCAGTGCTAGGACTACAGGGTCTCTAGAGACCCAGTACTTC. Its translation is CSARTTGSLETQYF.

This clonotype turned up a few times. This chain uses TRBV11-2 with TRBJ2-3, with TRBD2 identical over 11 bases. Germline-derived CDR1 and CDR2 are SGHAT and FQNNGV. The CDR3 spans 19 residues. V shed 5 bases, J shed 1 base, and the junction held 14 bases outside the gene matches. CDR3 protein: CASSPRLAGFLFGTDTQYF. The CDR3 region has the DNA TGTGCCAGCAGCCCCCGACTAGCGGGGTTCCTCTTTGGCACAGATACGCAGTATTTT.

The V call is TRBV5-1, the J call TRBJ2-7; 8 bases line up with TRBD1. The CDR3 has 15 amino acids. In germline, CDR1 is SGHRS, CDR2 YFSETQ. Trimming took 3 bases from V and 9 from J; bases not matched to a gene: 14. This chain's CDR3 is CASSYLTGQGAGQYF. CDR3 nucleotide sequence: TGCGCCAGCAGCTACCTCACAGGTCAGGGGGCCGGGCAGTACTTC.

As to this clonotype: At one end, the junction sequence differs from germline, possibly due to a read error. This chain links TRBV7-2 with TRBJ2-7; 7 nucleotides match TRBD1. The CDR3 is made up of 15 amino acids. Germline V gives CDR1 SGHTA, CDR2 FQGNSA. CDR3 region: CASSLGQGNSYVQYF. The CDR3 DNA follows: TGTGCCAGCAGCTTAGGACAGGGAAACTCCTACGTGCAGTACTTC.

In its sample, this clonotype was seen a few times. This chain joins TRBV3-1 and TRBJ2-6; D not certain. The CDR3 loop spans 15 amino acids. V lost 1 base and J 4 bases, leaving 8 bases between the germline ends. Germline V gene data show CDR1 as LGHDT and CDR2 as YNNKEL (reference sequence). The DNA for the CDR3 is TGTGCCAGCAGCCAAGGTGGCCGAGGGGCCAACGTCCTGACTTTC. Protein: CASSQGGRGANVLTF.

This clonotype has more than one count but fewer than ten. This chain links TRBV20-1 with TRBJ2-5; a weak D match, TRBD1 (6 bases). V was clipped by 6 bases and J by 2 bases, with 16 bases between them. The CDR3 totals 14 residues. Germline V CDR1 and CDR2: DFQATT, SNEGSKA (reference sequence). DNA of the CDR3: TGCAGTGCGGCTCGGGACACCCAACAAGAGACCCAGTACTTC. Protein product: CSAARDTQQETQYF.

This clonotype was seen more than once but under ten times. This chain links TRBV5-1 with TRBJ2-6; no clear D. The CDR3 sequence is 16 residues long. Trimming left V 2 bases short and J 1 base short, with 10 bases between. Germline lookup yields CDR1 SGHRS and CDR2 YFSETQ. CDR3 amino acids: CASSFRQTSGANVLTF. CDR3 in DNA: TGCGCCAGCAGCTTTCGCCAGACATCTGGGGCCAACGTCCTGACTTTC.

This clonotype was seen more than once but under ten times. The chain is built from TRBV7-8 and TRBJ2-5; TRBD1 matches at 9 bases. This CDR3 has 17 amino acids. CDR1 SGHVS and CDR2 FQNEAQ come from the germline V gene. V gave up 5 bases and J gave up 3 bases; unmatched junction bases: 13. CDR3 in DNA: TGTGCCAGCAGCCCCTTACGTGGGACAGGGACAAAAGAGACCCAGTACTTC. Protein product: CASSPLRGTGTKETQYF.

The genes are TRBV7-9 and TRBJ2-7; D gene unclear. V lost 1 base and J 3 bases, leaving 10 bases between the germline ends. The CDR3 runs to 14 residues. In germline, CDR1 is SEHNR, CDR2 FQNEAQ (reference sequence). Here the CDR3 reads CASSLGHFLYEQYF. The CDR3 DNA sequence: TGTGCCAGCAGCTTAGGACACTTTCTCTACGAGCAGTACTTC.

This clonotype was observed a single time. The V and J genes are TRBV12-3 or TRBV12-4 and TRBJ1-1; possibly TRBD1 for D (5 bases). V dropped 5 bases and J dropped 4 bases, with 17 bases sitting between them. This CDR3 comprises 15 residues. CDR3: CASSKPIPGATEAFF. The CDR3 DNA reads TGTGCCAGCAGTAAGCCGATCCCTGGGGCCACTGAAGCTTTCTTT.